The 28 T cell receptor beta chains below all came from one sample that was sequenced in a study of T cells in Graves' hyperthyroidism and ophthalmopathy. The investigators amplified TCR beta CDR3 regions from RNA transcripts. The study used the HTBI primer set for a first-round RT-PCR of the TCR CDR3. TCRdb called the multiplex PCR reads again in MiXCR, with one record for every CDR3 protein. This sample has 370,000 or so distinct CDR3 sequences; less than 15% occur once, and the top ten carry about a fifth. The specimen was blood. Source of these receptors: a man aged 30-40 years with Graves' hyperthyroidism that later progressed to Graves' ophthalmopathy.

There are many counts of this clonotype. The V and J genes are TRBV6-2 or TRBV6-3 and TRBJ1-1, with no clear D. Deletions cut 5 bases from V and 1 base from J, with 11 bases between. The germline V gene has CDR1 MNHEY and CDR2 SVGEGT. This CDR3 has 14 amino acids. DNA for the CDR3: TGTGCCAGCAGTCGGACGGTATCGAACACTGAAGCTTTCTTT. This translates into CASSRTVSNTEAFF.

This clonotype has a handful of counts. The chain joins TRBV29-1 to TRBJ1-2; D gene ambiguous. Trimming stripped 5 bases from V and 5 bases from J, with 15 bases between. The CDR3 has 13 amino acids. The V gene's germline CDR1 is SQVTM and CDR2 ANQGSEA. DNA of the CDR3: TGCAGCGTTACAACCGGGTCCCATTATGGCTACACCTTC. Its protein product is CSVTTGSHYGYTF.

This clonotype was counted many times. V usage is TRBV10-3 and J usage is TRBJ2-7, with 10 bases aligning to TRBD1. V gave up 4 bases and J gave up 3 bases; unmatched junction bases: 0. Germline lookup yields CDR1 ENHRY and CDR2 SYGVKD. The length of the CDR3 is 13 residues. In nucleotides, the CDR3 is TGTGCCATCAGTGGGACAGGGGGCTACGAGCAGTACTTC. As protein: CAISGTGGYEQYF.

This clonotype was recorded at least ten times. The chain joins TRBV5-1 to TRBJ1-3; tentative D call: TRBD1 (5 bases). V was clipped by 4 bases and J by 2 bases, with 7 bases between them. Germline V CDR1 and CDR2: SGHRS, YFSETQ. This CDR3 has 13 amino acids. This CDR3 is CASSRDPGNTIYF. The CDR3 DNA reads TGCGCCAGCAGCAGGGACCCTGGAAACACCATATATTTT.

J is TRBJ1-1 and V is TRBV15; possible D gene TRBD1, 5 bases. Trimming took off 4 bases at V and 4 bases at J, with 13 bases between the two ends. This CDR3 has 14 amino acids. Germline V gene data show CDR1 as LNHNV and CDR2 as YYDKDF (reference sequence). CDR3 nucleotides: TGTGCCACCAGCACGCATAAAGGGGCCACTGAAGCTTTCTTT. This gives the protein CATSTHKGATEAFF.

The gene calls are TRBV30 and TRBJ1-2, with 9 bases fitting TRBD1. The CDR3 is 15 amino acids. V lost 0 bases, J lost 6 bases, and 8 bases stayed unmatched. Germline assignment: CDR1 GTSNPN and CDR2 SVGIG (reference sequence). CDR3 in DNA: TGTGCCTGGAGTGTAGGGACAGGGCCGGGCGATGGCTACACCTTC. It codes for CAWSVGTGPGDGYTF.

This clonotype was picked up a small number of times. This chain connects TRBV7-9 to TRBJ2-6; TRBD2 might be the D (6 bases). V lost 11 bases to trimming and J lost 0 bases, with 8 bases between them. The CDR3 contains 13 residues. Germline V gives CDR1 SEHNR, CDR2 FQNEAQ (reference sequence). This CDR3 reads CASGGSGANVLTF. DNA of the CDR3: TGTGCCTCCGGGGGCTCTGGGGCCAACGTCCTGACTTTC.

This clonotype showed up many times. The chain couples TRBV12-3 or TRBV12-4 to TRBJ2-4; 9 positions agree with TRBD1. The CDR3 length is 17 residues. Losses at the gene ends were 5 bases for V and 3 bases for J; bases not matched to a gene: 11. Written as DNA, the CDR3 is TGTGCCAGCAGTCGGGGGACAGGGAAAGAGGGCAAAAACATTCAGTACTTC. It encodes CASSRGTGKEGKNIQYF.

In this sample, this clonotype turned up a few times. The chain combines TRBV12-3 or TRBV12-4 with TRBJ2-5, with 11 nucleotides matching TRBD2. The V and J ends lost 5 bases and 9 bases, in that order; junction bases with no gene match: 17. This CDR3 has 17 residues. For the CDR3, the DNA is TGTGCCAGCAGTCTCCGGGTAGCGGGGGGGAAATTGGAGGCCCAGTACTTC. Amino acid sequence: CASSLRVAGGKLEAQYF.

DNA of the CDR3: TGTGCCAGCAGGACAGGGGTAGAGACCCAGTACTTC. This translates into CASRTGVETQYF. The genes are TRBV6-1 and TRBJ2-5; 8 nucleotides agree with TRBD1. Germline-derived CDR1 and CDR2 are MNHNS and SASEGT. The CDR3 runs to 12 residues. V trimming: 6 bases; J trimming: 4 bases; junction bases outside the gene matches: 1.

This clonotype was counted at least ten times. The chain carries TRBV27 and TRBJ2-1; D possibly corresponds to TRBD1 (6 bases). The V end was cut by 7 bases, the J end by 0 bases, with 10 bases between. CDR3 size: 14 residues. Germline assignment: CDR1 MNHEY and CDR2 SMNVEV (reference sequence). The CDR3 nucleotides are TGTGCCAGCACCTTACAGGGCTCCTACAATGAGCAGTTCTTC. Amino acid sequence: CASTLQGSYNEQFF.

As concerns this clonotype: This may arise from a read error, as a much more abundant clone is one base away. This rearrangement joins TRBV7-2 to TRBJ2-3, with 9 bases lining up with TRBD2. This CDR3 has 14 amino acids. Per the germline V gene, CDR1 is SGHTA and CDR2 is FQGNSA. CDR3 nucleotide sequence: TGTGCCAACAGCTTTAGCGGGGGCCCCGATACGCAGTATTTT. This encodes CANSFSGGPDTQYF.

This clonotype came up many times. CDR3 residues: CAWDRINSPLHF. The CDR3 bases are TGTGCCTGGGACAGGATTAATTCACCCCTCCACTTT. The gene calls are TRBV30 and TRBJ1-6, with D perhaps TRBD1 (6 bases). CDR1 and CDR2 from the germline V gene are GTSNPN and SVGIG (reference sequence). The length of the CDR3 is 12 residues. Deletions cut 5 bases from V and 6 bases from J, with 8 bases between. The variable domain in full, completed from reference TRBV30 and TRBJ1-6, reads SQTIHQWPATLVQPVGSPLSLECTVEGTSNPNLYWYRQAAGRGLQLLFYSVGIGQISSEVPQNLSASRPQDRQFILSSKKLLLSDSGFYLCAWDRINSPLHFGNGTRLTVT.

This clonotype was observed at least ten times. The chain employs TRBV2 and TRBJ1-4; unclear D gene. V lost 0 bases and J lost 8, with 10 bases in between. The CDR3 covers 14 residues. The germline gives CDR1 SNHLY, CDR2 FYNNEI. CDR3 region: CASSEALPREKLFF. The CDR3 coding sequence is TGTGCCAGCAGTGAAGCGCTTCCCCGGGAAAAACTGTTTTTT.

CDR3 loop: CASRIDSNQPQHF. The CDR3 region has the DNA TGTGCCAGCAGGATCGATAGCAATCAGCCCCAGCATTTT. The chain couples TRBV7-9 to TRBJ1-5; D is ambiguous. V lost 6 bases and J 0 bases, leaving 6 bases between the germline ends. CDR1 is SEHNR and CDR2 is FQNEAQ in the germline V gene (reference sequence). This CDR3 region has 13 residues.

The rearrangement joins TRBV12-3 or TRBV12-4 to TRBJ1-4; D gene ambiguous. The V end lost 4 bases, the J end lost 4 bases, and 13 bases lay between the germline ends. The CDR3 runs to 15 residues. This CDR3 is CASSYSGSFNEKLFF. CDR3 nucleotide sequence: TGTGCCAGCAGTTATTCGGGGTCCTTTAATGAAAAACTGTTTTTT.

This clonotype was seen at least ten times. The V and J genes are TRBV12-3 or TRBV12-4 and TRBJ2-5; 13 nucleotides match TRBD2. The CDR3 contains 16 residues. V lost 6 bases and J lost 4; bases outside the gene matches: 8. Here the CDR3 reads CASRRTRTSGGETQYF. The CDR3 DNA is TGTGCCAGCAGACGAACCCGGACTAGCGGGGGAGAGACCCAGTACTTC.

This clonotype was observed a single time. V gene TRBV9 combines with J gene TRBJ1-3; D perhaps matches TRBD1 (6 bases). The V gene lost 4 bases and the J gene lost 7 bases, with 15 bases spanning the gap. CDR3 size: 14 residues. CDR1 is SGDLS, CDR2 YYNGEE, per germline. The chain's CDR3 is CASSLDSWRNTIYF. CDR3 bases: TGTGCCAGCAGCCTGGACAGTTGGAGGAACACCATATATTTT.

As DNA, the CDR3 is TGTGCCAGCAGAGAACTAGCGGGGGGGTACAATGAGCAGTTCTTC. It specifies CASRELAGGYNEQFF. The chain carries TRBV6-1 and TRBJ2-1; 13 bases align to TRBD2. The trim removed 6 bases at V and 4 bases at J, leaving 3 bases unmatched. The CDR3 totals 15 residues. Looked up from germline, CDR1 is MNHNS and CDR2 is SASEGT.

This clonotype was seen only a few times. This chain joins TRBV11-2 and TRBJ2-1; D is ambiguous. The CDR3 length is 16 residues. Trimming cost V 0 bases and J 8 bases, with 17 bases left between them. In germline, CDR1 is SGHAT, CDR2 FQNNGV. The CDR3 DNA reads TGTGCCAGCAGCTTAGATTTCAACCCCCTAGGGTATGAGCAGTTCTTC. It specifies CASSLDFNPLGYEQFF.

The chain links TRBV29-1 to TRBJ1-2, with a tentative D call TRBD1 (6 bases). This CDR3 has 14 residues. V was trimmed by 6 bases and J by 6 bases, leaving 20 bases between them. Germline V gene sequence: CDR1 SQVTM, CDR2 ANQGSEA. The CDR3 DNA sequence: TGCAGCGTCGTCCCCCGGGGGCAGGGGAATGGCTACACCTTC. Translated, it gives CSVVPRGQGNGYTF. Full variable domain (missing parts from reference TRBV29-1 and TRBJ1-2): SAVISQKPSRDICQRGTSLTIQCQVDSQVTMMFWYRQQPGQSLTLIATANQGSEATYESGFVIDKFPISRPNLTFSTLTVSNMSPEDSSIYLCSVVPRGQGNGYTFGSGTRLTVV.

In the case of this clonotype: The CDR3 carries no conserved terminal phenylalanine or tryptophan, so it likely arises from a read error. The chain carries TRBV5-1 and TRBJ1-1; D remains ambiguous. V was clipped by 2 bases and J by 2 bases, with 13 bases between them. The CDR3 runs 15 residues. Germline lookup yields CDR1 SGHRS and CDR2 YFSETQ. CDR3 amino acids: CASSFKRTANTEAFL. The DNA for the CDR3 is TGCGCCAGCAGCTTTAAAAGGACGGCCAACACTGAAGCTTTCCTT.

This clonotype was recorded a few times. The chain employs TRBV7-9 and TRBJ1-6; TRBD1 agrees at 7 bases. Per germline, CDR1 SEHNR and CDR2 FQNEAQ (reference sequence). After removal of 4 bases from V and 4 bases from J, the junction contained 1 base not matched to a gene. The CDR3 extends over 14 amino acids. The chain's CDR3 is CASSSDRYNSPLHF. As DNA, the CDR3 is TGTGCCAGCAGCTCGGACAGGTATAATTCACCCCTCCACTTT.

This clonotype was picked up many times. The V gene is TRBV9, the J gene TRBJ2-7, with 7 bases matching TRBD1. CDR1 and CDR2 (germline): SGDLS, YYNGEE. J gave up 2 bases and V 4 bases, and 9 bases lay outside the gene matches. This CDR3 has 15 residues. CDR3 sequence reads: CASSPRTGGAYEQYF. The CDR3 bases are TGTGCCAGCAGCCCCCGGACAGGTGGGGCCTACGAGCAGTACTTC.

The CDR3 DNA reads as TGTGCCAGCAGCTTGGAGGGAGGGGGCGAAGGTGAAAAACTGTTTTTT. Translation gives CASSLEGGGEGEKLFF. The chain is built from TRBV5-6 and TRBJ1-4; 7 nucleotides match TRBD1. Trimming removed 0 bases from V and 7 bases from J; junction bases left unmatched: 9. Germline V gives CDR1 SGHDT, CDR2 YYEEEE. The CDR3 sequence is 16 residues long.

This clonotype was counted between two and nine times. The V gene is TRBV30, the J gene TRBJ1-5; 10 positions agree with TRBD1. The CDR3 length is 16 residues. Trimming removed 0 bases from V and 5 bases from J; junction bases left unmatched: 7. Germline V gene lookup returns CDR1 GTSNPN and CDR2 SVGIG (reference sequence). CDR3: CAWSVFGQGEDQPQHF. The CDR3 DNA is TGTGCCTGGAGTGTCTTCGGACAGGGGGAGGATCAGCCCCAGCATTTT.

This clonotype was recorded at least ten times. The chain joins TRBV12-3 or TRBV12-4 to TRBJ2-2; the D gene is possibly TRBD2 (7 bases). V was clipped by 3 bases and J by 1 base, with 12 bases between them. The CDR3 loop spans 16 amino acids. The CDR3 DNA sequence: TGTGCCAGCAGTTTTGGGCGGGGGCGGAACACCGGGGAGCTGTTTTTT. The encoded protein is CASSFGRGRNTGELFF.

In this sample, this clonotype turned up a few times. The V call is TRBV7-9, the J call TRBJ2-1; D unclear. CDR3 length: 12 amino acids. The V end was cut by 6 bases, the J end by 5 bases, with 8 bases between. Looked up from germline, CDR1 is SEHNR and CDR2 is FQNEAQ (reference sequence). CDR3 protein: CASSTYNNEQFF. The CDR3 nucleotides are TGTGCCAGCAGTACGTACAACAATGAGCAGTTCTTC. The variable domain in full, with the rest retrieved from reference TRBV7-9 and TRBJ2-1, is DTGVSQNPRHKITKRGQNVTFRCDPISEHNRLYWYRQTLGQGPEFLTYFQNEAQLEKSRLLSDRFSAERPKGSFSTLEIQRTEQGDSAMYLCASSTYNNEQFFGPGTRLTVL.